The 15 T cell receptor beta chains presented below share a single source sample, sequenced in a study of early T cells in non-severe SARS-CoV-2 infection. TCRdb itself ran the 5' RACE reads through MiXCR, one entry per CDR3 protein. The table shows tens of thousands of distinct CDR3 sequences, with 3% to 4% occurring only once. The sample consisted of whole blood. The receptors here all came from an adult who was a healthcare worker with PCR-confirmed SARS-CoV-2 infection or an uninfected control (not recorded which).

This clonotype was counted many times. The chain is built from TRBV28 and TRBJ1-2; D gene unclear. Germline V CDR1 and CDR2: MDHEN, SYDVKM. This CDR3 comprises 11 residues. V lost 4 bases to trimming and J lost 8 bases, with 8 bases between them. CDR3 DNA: TGTGCCAGCAGTTCCAACCAGGGCTACACCTTC. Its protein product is CASSSNQGYTF.

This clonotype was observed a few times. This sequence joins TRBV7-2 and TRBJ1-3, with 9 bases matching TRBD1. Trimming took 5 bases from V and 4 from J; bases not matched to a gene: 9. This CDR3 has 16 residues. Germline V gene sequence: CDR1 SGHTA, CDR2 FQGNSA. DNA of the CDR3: TGTGCCAGCAGCCCGTCCGGGACAGGGTTCGGAAACACCATATATTTT. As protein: CASSPSGTGFGNTIYF.

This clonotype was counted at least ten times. CDR3 amino acids: CASSLEAYRGSISNTEAFF. CDR3 in DNA: TGTGCCAGCAGCTTAGAGGCCTACAGGGGGTCGATATCGAACACTGAAGCTTTCTTT. The chain couples TRBV7-2 to TRBJ1-1, with 8 bases matching TRBD1. V was pared by 1 base and J by 1 base, with 14 bases of the junction left unmatched. Germline V gene sequence: CDR1 SGHTA, CDR2 FQGNSA. This CDR3 has 19 residues. Full variable domain (rest looked up from reference TRBV7-2 and TRBJ1-1): GAGVSQSPSNKVTEKGKDVELRCDPISGHTALYWYRQSLGQGLEFLIYFQGNSAPDKSGLPSDRFSAERTGGSVSTLTIQRTQQEDSAVYLCASSLEAYRGSISNTEAFFGQGTRLTVV.

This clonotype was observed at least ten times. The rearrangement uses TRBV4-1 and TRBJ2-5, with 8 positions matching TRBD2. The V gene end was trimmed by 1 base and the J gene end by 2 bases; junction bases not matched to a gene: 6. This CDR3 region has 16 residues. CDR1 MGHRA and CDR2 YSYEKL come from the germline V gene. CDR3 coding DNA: TGCGCCAGCAGCCAAGGAGTAGCGGGACGTCAAGAGACCCAGTACTTC. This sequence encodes CASSQGVAGRQETQYF.

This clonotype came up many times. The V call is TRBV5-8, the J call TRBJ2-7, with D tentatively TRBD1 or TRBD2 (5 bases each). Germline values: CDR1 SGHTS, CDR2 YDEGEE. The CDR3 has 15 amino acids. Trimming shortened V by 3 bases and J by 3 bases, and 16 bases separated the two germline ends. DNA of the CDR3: TGTGCCAGCAGCTCCTATACTGGGACCCTCTACGAGCAGTACTTC. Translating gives CASSSYTGTLYEQYF. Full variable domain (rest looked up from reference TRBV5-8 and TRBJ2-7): EAGVTQSPTHLIKTRGQQATLRCSPISGHTSVYWYQQALGLGLQFLLWYDEGEERNRGNFPPRFSGRQFPNYSSELNVNALELEDSALYLCASSSYTGTLYEQYFGPGTRLTVT.

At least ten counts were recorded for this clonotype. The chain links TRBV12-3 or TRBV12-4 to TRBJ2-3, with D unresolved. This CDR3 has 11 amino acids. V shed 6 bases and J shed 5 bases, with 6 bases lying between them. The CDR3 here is CASRFLDTQYF. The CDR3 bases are TGTGCCAGCAGGTTCTTAGATACGCAGTATTTT.

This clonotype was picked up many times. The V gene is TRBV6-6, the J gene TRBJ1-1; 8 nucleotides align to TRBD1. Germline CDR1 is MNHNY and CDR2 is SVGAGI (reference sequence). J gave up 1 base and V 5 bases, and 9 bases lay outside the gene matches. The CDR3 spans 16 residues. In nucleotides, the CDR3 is TGTGCCAGCAGTGACCGAACCGGGACAGGGAACACTGAAGCTTTCTTT. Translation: CASSDRTGTGNTEAFF.

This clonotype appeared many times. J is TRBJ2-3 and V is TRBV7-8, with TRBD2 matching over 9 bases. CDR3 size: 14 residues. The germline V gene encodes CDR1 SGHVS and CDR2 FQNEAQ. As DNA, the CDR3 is TGTACCACCAGCGGGGGGACGTTCACAGATACGCAGTATTTT. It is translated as CTTSGGTFTDTQYF.

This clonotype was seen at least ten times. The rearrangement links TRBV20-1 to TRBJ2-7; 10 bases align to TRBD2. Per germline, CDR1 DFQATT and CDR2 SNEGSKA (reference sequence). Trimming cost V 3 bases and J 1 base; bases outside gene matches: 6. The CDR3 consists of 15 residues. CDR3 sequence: CSASYPSGSSYEQYF. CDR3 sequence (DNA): TGCAGTGCTAGTTACCCTAGCGGGAGTTCCTACGAGCAGTACTTC.

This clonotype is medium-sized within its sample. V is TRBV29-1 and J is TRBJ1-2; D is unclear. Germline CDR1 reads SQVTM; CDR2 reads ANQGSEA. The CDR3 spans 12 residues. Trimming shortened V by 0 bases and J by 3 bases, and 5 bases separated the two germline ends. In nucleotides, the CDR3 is TGCAGCGTTGAAGAACAAGACTATGGCTACACCTTC. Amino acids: CSVEEQDYGYTF.

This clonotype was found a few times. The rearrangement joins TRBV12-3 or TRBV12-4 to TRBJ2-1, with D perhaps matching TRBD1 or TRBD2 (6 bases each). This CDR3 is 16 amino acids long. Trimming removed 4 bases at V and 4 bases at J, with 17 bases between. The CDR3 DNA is TGTGCCAGCAGTTCGCTGCGGGGACAACTTTACAATGAGCAGTTCTTC. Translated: CASSSLRGQLYNEQFF.

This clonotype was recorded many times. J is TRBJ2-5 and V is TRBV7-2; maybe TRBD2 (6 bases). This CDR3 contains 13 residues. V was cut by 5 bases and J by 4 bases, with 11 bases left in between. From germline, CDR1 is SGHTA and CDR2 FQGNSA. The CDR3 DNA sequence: TGTGCCAGCAGCCGCTCGCGGGGAGAGACCCAGTACTTC. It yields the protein CASSRSRGETQYF.

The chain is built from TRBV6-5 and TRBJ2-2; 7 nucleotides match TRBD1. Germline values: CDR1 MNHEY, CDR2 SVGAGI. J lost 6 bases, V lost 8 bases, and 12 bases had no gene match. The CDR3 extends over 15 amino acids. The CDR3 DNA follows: TGTGCCAGCTCTGGGGACAGAAGGCTCTCCGGGGAGCTGTTTTTT. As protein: CASSGDRRLSGELFF.

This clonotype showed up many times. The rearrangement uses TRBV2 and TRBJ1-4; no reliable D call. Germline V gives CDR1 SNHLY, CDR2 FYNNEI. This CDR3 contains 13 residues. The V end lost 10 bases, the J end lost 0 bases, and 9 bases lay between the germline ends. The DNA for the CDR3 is TGTGCCACCCAACAGACAACTAATGAAAAACTGTTTTTT. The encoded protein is CATQQTTNEKLFF.

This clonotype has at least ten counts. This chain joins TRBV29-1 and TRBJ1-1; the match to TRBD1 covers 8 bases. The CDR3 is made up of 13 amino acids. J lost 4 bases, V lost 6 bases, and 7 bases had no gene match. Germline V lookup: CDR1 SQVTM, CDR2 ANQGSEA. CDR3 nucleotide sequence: TGCAGCGTCGCACAGGGGGTTGCCACTGAAGCTTTCTTT. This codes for CSVAQGVATEAFF.